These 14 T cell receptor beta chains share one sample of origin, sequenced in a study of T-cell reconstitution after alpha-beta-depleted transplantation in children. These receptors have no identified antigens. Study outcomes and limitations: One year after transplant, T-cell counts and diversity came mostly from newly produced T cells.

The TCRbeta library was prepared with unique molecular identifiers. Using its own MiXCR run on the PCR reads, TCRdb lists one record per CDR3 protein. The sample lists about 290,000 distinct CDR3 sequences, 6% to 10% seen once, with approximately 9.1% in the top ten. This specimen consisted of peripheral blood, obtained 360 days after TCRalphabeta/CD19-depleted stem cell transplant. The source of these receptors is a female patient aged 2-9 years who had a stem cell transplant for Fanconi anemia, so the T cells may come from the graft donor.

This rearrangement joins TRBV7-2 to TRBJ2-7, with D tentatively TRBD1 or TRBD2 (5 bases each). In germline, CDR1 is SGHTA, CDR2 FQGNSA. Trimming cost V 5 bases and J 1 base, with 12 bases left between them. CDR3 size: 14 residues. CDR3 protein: CASSEQGPSYEQYF. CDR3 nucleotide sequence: TGTGCCAGCAGCGAGCAGGGACCGTCCTACGAGCAGTACTTC.

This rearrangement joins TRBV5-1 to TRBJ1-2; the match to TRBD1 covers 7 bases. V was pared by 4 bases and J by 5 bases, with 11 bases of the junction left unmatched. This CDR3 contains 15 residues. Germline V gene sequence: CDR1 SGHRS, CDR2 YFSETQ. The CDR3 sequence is CASSAQGKEVYGYTF. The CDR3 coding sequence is TGCGCCAGCAGCGCACAGGGGAAAGAGGTGTATGGCTACACCTTC.

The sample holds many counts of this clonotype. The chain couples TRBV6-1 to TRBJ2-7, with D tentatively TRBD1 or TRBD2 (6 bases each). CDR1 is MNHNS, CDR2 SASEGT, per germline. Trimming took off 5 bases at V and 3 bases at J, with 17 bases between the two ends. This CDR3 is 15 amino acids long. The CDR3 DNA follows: TGTGCCAGCAGTCGCCGGGGGCAGGAAAACTACGAGCAGTACTTC. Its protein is CASSRRGQENYEQYF.

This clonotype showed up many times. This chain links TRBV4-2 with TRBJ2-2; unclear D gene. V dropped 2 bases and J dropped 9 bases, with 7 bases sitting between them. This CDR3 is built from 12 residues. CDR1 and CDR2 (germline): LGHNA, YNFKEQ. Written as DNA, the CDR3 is TGTGCCAGCAGCCAACGCGGACGGGAGCTGTTTTTT. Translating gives CASSQRGRELFF.

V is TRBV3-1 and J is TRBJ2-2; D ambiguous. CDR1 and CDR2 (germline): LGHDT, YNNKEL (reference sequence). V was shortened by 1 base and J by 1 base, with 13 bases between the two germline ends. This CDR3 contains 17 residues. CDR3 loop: CASSQVFAGLNTGELFF. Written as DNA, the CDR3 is TGTGCCAGCAGCCAAGTCTTCGCAGGCCTGAACACCGGGGAGCTGTTTTTT.

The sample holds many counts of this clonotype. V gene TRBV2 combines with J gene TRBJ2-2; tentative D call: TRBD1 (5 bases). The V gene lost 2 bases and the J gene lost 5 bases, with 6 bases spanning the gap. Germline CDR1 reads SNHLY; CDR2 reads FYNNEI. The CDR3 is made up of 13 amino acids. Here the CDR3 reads CASSEYRTGELFF. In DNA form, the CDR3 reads TGTGCCAGCAGTGAATACAGGACCGGGGAGCTGTTTTTT. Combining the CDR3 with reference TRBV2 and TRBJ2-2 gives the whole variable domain EPEVTQTPSHQVTQMGQEVILRCVPISNHLYFYWYRQILGQKVEFLVSFYNNEISEKSEIFDDQFSVERPDGSNFTLKIRSTKLEDSAMYFCASSEYRTGELFFGEGSRLTVL.

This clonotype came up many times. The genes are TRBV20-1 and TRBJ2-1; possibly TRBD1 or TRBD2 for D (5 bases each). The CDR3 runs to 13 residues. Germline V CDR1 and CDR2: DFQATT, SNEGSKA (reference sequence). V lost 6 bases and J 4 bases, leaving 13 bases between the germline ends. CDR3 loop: CSATGPLYNEQFF. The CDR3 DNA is TGCAGTGCGACGGGACCGCTGTACAATGAGCAGTTCTTC.

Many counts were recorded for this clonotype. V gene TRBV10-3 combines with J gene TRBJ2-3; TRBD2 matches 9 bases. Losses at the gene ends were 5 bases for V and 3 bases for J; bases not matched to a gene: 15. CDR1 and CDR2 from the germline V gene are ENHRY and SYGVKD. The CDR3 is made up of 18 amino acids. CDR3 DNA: TGTGCCATCAGTACAGTGATATCTAGCGGGGTGGGAACAGATACGCAGTATTTT. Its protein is CAISTVISSGVGTDTQYF.

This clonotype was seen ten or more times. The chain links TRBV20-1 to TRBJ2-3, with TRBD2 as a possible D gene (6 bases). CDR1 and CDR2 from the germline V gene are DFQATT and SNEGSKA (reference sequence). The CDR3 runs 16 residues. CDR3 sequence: CSAQNPGASVGDTQYF. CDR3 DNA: TGCAGCGCACAAAACCCTGGGGCTAGCGTCGGTGATACGCAGTATTTT.

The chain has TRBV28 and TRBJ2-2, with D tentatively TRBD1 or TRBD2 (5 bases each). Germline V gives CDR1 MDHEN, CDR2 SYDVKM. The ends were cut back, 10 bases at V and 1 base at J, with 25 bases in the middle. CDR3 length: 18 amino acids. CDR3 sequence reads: CAMGPWGKTQKNTGELFF. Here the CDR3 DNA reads TGTGCCATGGGCCCCTGGGGGAAGACTCAAAAGAACACCGGGGAGCTGTTTTTT.

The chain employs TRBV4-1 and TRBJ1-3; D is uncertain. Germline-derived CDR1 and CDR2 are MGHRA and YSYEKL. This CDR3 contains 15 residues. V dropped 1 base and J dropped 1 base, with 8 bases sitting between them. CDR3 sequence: CASSQGAISGNTIYF. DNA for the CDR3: TGCGCCAGCAGCCAAGGGGCAATTTCTGGAAACACCATATATTTT.

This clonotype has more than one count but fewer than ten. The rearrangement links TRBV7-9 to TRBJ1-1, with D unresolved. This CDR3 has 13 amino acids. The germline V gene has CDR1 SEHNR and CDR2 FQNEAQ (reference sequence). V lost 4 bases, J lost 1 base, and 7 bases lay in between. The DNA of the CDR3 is TGTGCCAGCAGCTCCGTCCCGAACACTGAAGCTTTCTTT. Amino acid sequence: CASSSVPNTEAFF.

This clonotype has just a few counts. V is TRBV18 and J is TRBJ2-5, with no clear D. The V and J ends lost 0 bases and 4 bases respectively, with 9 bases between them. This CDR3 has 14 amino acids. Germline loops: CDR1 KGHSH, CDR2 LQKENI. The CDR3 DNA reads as TGTGCCAGCTCACCACCGGAAGTGCGAGAGACCCAGTACTTC. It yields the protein CASSPPEVRETQYF.

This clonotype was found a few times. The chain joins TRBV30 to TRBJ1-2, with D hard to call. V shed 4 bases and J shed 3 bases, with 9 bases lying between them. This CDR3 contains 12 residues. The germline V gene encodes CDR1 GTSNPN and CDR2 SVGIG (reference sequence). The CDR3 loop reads CAWMGTDYGYTF. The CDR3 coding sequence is TGTGCCTGGATGGGTACAGACTATGGCTACACCTTC.